This T cell receptor beta chain emerged from a study of T cells after yellow fever vaccination. Across the whole study: In the case of low-cell-number fractions, SMART-Seq v4 Ultra Low Input was used for preparation. Study findings and constraints: Weaker, the secondary response peaked sooner, at day 5 versus 15.

5'RACE template switching produced TCR cDNA carrying a universal primer site and UMIs. TCRdb analysed the 5' RACE reads with MiXCR anew, one entry per CDR3 protein. The sample consists of hundreds of thousands of distinct CDR3 sequences, approximately 19% of them appearing once. Regarding this clonotype: Its specificity is not known. With a much larger clone just one base away, this may be a read error.

V lost 6 bases to trimming and J lost 5 bases, with 8 bases between them. The CDR3 loop spans 11 amino acids. The gene calls are TRBV12-3 or TRBV12-4 and TRBJ2-7; possible D gene TRBD1, 5 bases. The sample was PBMCs, taken before the yellow fever booster vaccination. This clonotype was sampled from a man aged 18 to 29 who received the YFV17D yellow fever vaccine. CDR3 sequence: CASSQGHEQYF. In DNA form, the CDR3 reads TGTGCCAGCAGCCAGGGCCACGAGCAGTACTTC.